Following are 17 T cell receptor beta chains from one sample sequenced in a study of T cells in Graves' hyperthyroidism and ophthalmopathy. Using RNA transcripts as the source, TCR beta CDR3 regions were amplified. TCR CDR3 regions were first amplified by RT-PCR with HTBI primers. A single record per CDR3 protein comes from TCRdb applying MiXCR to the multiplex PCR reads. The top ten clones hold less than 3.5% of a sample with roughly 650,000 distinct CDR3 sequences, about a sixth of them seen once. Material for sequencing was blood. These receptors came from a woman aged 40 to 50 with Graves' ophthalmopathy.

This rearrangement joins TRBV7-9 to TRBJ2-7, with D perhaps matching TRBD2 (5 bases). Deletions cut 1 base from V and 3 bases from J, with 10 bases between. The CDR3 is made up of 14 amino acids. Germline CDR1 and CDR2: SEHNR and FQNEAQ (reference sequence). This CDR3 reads CASSLDPGIYEQYF. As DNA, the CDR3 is TGTGCCAGCAGCTTAGACCCGGGGATCTACGAGCAGTACTTC.

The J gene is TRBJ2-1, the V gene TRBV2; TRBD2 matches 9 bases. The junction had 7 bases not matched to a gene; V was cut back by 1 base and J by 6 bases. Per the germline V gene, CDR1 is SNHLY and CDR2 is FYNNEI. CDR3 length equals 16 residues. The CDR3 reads CASSEGREGLSNEQFF. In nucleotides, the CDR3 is TGTGCCAGCAGTGAAGGGCGGGAGGGCCTCTCCAATGAGCAGTTCTTC.

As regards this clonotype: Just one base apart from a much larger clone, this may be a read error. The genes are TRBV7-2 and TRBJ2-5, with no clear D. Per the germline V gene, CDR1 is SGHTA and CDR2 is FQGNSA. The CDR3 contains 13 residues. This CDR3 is CASSKDLTETQCF. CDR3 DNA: TGTGCCAGCAGCAAGGACCTAACGGAGACCCAGTGCTTC. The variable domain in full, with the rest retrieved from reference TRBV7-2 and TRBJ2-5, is GAGVSQSPSNKVTEKGKDVELRCDPISGHTALYWYRQSLGQGLEFLIYFQGNSAPDKSGLPSDRFSAERTGGSVSTLTIQRTQQEDSAVYLCASSKDLTETQCFGPGTRLLVL.

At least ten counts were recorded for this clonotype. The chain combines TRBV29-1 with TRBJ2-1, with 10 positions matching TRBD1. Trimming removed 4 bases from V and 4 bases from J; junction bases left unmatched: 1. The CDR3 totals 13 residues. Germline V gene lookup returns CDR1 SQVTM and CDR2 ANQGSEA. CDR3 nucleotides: TGCAGCGTTGTGGGACAGGGGTACAATGAGCAGTTCTTC. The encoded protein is CSVVGQGYNEQFF.

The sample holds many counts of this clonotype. The CDR3 DNA follows: TGTGCCAGCAGCCCCCTTGACGGAGCAAAACTGTTTTTT. This sequence encodes CASSPLDGAKLFF. The J gene is TRBJ1-4, the V gene TRBV11-2; unclear D gene. Trimming stripped 5 bases from V and 10 bases from J, with 14 bases between. Germline CDR1 SGHAT, CDR2 FQNNGV. There are 13 residues in the CDR3.

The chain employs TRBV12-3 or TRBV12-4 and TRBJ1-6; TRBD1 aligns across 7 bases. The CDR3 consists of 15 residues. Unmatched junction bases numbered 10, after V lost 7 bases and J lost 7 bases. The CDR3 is CASNRDRARNSPLHF. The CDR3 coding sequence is TGTGCCAGCAACCGAGACAGGGCGCGAAATTCACCCCTCCACTTT.

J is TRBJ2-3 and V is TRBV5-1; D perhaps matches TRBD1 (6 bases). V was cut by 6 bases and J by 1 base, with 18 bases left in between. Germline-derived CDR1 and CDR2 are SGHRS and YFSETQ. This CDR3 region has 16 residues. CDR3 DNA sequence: TGCGCCAGCAACAATGCCCGGGCAGGGGGCACAGATACGCAGTATTTT. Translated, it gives CASNNARAGGTDTQYF.

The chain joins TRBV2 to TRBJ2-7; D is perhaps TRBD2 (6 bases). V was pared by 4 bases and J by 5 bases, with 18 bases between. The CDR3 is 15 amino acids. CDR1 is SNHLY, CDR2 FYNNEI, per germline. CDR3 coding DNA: TGTGCCAGCAGTGTCGGGAGACCAGCGTCCCACGAGCAGTACTTC. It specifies CASSVGRPASHEQYF.

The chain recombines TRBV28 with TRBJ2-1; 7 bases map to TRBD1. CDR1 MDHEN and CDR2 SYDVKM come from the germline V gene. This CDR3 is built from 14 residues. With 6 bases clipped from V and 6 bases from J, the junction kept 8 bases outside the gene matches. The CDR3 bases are TGTGCCAGCAGGAACCGGGACAGATTCAATGAGCAGTTCTTC. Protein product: CASRNRDRFNEQFF.

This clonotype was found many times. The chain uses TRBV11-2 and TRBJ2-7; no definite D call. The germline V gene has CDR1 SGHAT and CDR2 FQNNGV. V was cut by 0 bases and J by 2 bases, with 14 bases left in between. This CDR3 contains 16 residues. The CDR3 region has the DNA TGTGCCAGCAGCTTAGATTTCGGCATTAACCCCTACGAGCAGTACTTC. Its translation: CASSLDFGINPYEQYF.

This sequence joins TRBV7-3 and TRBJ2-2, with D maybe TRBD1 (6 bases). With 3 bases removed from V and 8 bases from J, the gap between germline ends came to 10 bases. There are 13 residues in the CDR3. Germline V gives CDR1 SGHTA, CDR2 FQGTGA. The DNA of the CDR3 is TGTGCCAGCAGCTTCGAGGGGGTGGGGGAGCTGTTTTTT. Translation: CASSFEGVGELFF.

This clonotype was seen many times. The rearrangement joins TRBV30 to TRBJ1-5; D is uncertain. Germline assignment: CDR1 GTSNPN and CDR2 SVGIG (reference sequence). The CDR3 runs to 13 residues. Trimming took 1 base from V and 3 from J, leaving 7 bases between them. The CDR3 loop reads CAWSGHTNQPQHF. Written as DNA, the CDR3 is TGTGCCTGGAGTGGACATACCAATCAGCCCCAGCATTTT.

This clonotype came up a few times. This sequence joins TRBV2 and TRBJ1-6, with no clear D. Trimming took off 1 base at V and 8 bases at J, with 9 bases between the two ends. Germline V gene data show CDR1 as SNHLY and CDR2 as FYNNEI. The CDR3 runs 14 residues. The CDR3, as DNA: TGTGCCAGCAGTGAAGACAGTTTTTATTCACCCCTCCACTTT. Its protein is CASSEDSFYSPLHF.

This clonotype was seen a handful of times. The CDR3 is CASSKGQGNYNSPLHF. As DNA, the CDR3 is TGTGCCAGCAGCAAAGGACAGGGCAACTATAATTCACCCCTCCACTTT. The chain joins TRBV6-1 to TRBJ1-6; 8 bases align to TRBD1. The CDR3 runs to 16 residues. Germline-derived CDR1 and CDR2 are MNHNS and SASEGT. The V gene end was trimmed by 6 bases and the J gene end by 3 bases; junction bases not matched to a gene: 7.

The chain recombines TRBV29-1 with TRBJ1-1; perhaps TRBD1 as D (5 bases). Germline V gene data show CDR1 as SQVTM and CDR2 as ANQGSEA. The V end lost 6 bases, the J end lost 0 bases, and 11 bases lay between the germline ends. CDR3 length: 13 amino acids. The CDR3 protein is CSVRGLMNTEAFF. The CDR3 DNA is TGCAGCGTAAGGGGTCTCATGAACACTGAAGCTTTCTTT.

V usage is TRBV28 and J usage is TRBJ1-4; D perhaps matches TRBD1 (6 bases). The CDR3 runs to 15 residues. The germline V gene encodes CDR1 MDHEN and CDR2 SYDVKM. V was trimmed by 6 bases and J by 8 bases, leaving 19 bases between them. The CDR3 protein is CASSLHRAVGEKLFF. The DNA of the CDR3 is TGTGCCAGCAGCCTTCACAGGGCTGTAGGAGAAAAACTGTTTTTT.

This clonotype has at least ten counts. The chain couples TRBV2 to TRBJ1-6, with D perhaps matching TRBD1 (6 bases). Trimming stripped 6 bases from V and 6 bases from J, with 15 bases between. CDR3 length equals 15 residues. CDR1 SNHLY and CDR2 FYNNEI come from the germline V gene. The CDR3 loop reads CASRGAGGSNSPLHF. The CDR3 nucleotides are TGTGCCAGCAGGGGGGCGGGGGGGAGTAATTCACCCCTCCACTTT. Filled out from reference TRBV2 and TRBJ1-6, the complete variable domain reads EPEVTQTPSHQVTQMGQEVILRCVPISNHLYFYWYRQILGQKVEFLVSFYNNEISEKSEIFDDQFSVERPDGSNFTLKIRSTKLEDSAMYFCASRGAGGSNSPLHFGNGTRLTVT.